What follows are 2 T cell receptor beta chains derived from one specimen sequenced in a study of blood T cell repertoires in COVID-19. Some clones are missing from TCRdb's copy, which holds only in-frame ones; the method was immunoSEQ multiplex PCR. Here the sample spans about 220,000 clones, roughly 83% being singletons. The sequencing input was PBMCs or T cells enriched from blood (not recorded which). The receptors here all came from a woman in her thirties or forties with acute COVID-19.

The table lists this clone with a few counts. The rearrangement uses TRBV28 and TRBJ1-3, with no clear D. In germline, CDR1 is MDHEN, CDR2 SYDVKM. Trimming shortened V by 1 base and J by 10 bases, and 20 bases separated the two germline ends. The length of the CDR3 is 16 residues. The CDR3 sequence: CASSLLPSSGRRTIYF. The DNA for the CDR3 is TGTGCCAGCAGTTTATTGCCAAGCTCGGGCCGGAGGACCATATATTTT. The full variable domain, rest sourced from reference TRBV28 and TRBJ1-3, is DVKVTQSSRYLVKRTGEKVFLECVQDMDHENMFWYRQDPGLGLRLIYFSYDVKMKEKGDIPEGYSVSREKKERFSLILESASTNQTSMYLCASSLLPSSGRRTIYFGEGSWLTVV.

The chain recombines TRBV12-3 or TRBV12-4 with TRBJ2-3; D remains unclear. The CDR3 is 13 amino acids. The V end was cut by 1 base, the J end by 1 base, with 3 bases between. DNA for the CDR3: TGTGCCAGCAGTTTAGTCGGCACAGATACGCAGTATTTT. Translated, it gives CASSLVGTDTQYF.